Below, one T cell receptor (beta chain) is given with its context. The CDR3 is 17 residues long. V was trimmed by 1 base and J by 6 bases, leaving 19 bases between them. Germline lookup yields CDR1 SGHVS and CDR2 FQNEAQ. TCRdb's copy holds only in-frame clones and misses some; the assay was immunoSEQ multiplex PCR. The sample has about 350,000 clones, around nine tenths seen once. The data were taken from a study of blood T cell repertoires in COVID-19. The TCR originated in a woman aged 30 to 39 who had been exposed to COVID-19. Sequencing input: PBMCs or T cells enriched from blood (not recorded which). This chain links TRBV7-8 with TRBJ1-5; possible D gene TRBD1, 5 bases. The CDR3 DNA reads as TGTGCCAGCAGCTTAGTGTCAGGGAATTCGTTAGGTCAGCCCCAGCATTTT. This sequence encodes CASSLVSGNSLGQPQHF.